The entry below describes one T cell receptor (beta chain). The antigen it binds to is not known. Base qualities are not at hand, and no much larger clone is one base apart. Each collaborating institution followed its own protocols to collect whole blood in K2EDTA tubes. For TCRbeta analysis, collaborator samples were shipped as frozen whole blood, as isolated PBMCs, or as DNA extracted from either sample type. Taken from cysteine to phenylalanine, the CDR3 has 14 residues. Only the CDR3 region is kept as DNA, spanning 42 bases read in frame from base 1. The junction shows trimming of 3 bases on V and 6 bases on J, and the gene matches do not reach 7 bases of it. The germline V gene encodes CDR1 MNHEY and CDR2 SVGAGI. This sample was taken from a study of blood T cell repertoires in COVID-19 (dated by TCRdb to about 2020). With regard to the full study: The collaborator samples originated in the United States, Italy and Spain and spanned the acute and convalescent phases of COVID-19. The samples were drawn from two sources: the first 160 participants of the ongoing ImmuneRACE study, and over 1,000 subjects contributed by 6 global collaborators. Deeply sampled blood TCRbeta repertoires from subjects exposed to, actively infected with, or recovered from COVID-19 were included in the dataset. The material from the prospective study consisted of cDNA or gDNA derived from T cells, B-cell-depleted T cells, or PBMCs. HLA class I and class II types, where available, came from metadata supplied by the sample provider rather than from assay-based typing. Nearly every sample came with metadata listing a de-identified subject ID, COVID-19 status, age in years and sex. The repertoires were made available in a free public database intended to serve as a resource for research on the immune response to SARS-CoV-2.

TCRbeta CDR3 regions were amplified from genomic DNA by means of the immunoSEQ Assay, a bias-controlled multiplex PCR. Per the authors' processing: Within the assay, amplification of reference gene primers was used to estimate how many nucleated cells each sample contained. Sequence reads were collapsed and filtered to measure the absolute abundance of every unique TCRbeta CDR3 rearrangement. Productive Simpson clonality was computed per sample as the square root of Simpson's diversity index over productive rearrangements. As stored in TCRdb, this immuneACCESS dataset retains in-frame rearrangements with V and J assigned. A fraction of the clones does not appear; measured against another copy, unresolved V genes explain less than half of the discrepancy, and the remainder lacks a known reason. V, J and clone size derive from that table, while D and trimming were established from the DNA sequence. The sample table contains under 250,000 clones; only one count was recorded for approximately 87% of them. The ten top clones hold around 2.6% of the sample.

Summary of the overall study and its limitations: The amount of clinical and demographic metadata varied by source and participant and was provided uncurated.

The sample consisted of peripheral blood. The clonotype originates from a woman aged 70 to 79 with active or convalescent COVID-19. This receptor chain uses TRBV6-5 and TRBJ1-2, with TRBD1 matching 7 junction bases. Here the CDR3 is given as CASSYWQGDDGYTF. The DNA is as follows: TGTGCCAGCAGTTATTGGCAGGGGGACGATGGCTACACCTTC.